This entry concerns a single T cell receptor (beta chain). The antigen is unknown. CD45RO-negative, CCR7-positively selected cells formed the naive CD8 fraction, excluding terminally differentiated effector memory CD45RA+ cells. Every donor, a Caucasian adult, lived in Nashville, Tennessee. The sample belongs to a study of shared clonotypes between healthy human individuals. Study-wide points: Around 5% was the fraction of naive CD4 clonotypes found shared across a handful of donors. Memory subsets generally showed smaller estimated richness than naive subsets did.

Profiled with immunoSEQ multiplex PCR; TCRdb holds only in-frame clones, not every one. The table records about 2,200,000 clones, about 92% of them present only once. Germline assignment: CDR1 SGHAT and CDR2 FQNNGV. CDR3 length: 15 residues. The V segment lost 8 bases and the J segment 5 bases; nucleotides outside the gene matches: 11. Sequencing was done on a sample of naive CD8+ T cells from PBMCs. The gene calls are TRBV11-2 and TRBJ2-1; 8 nucleotides agree with TRBD2. This sequence originates from a young man in good health. Some clones in this sample may be carry-over from other donors' samples. The CDR3 loop is CASGHTGLGDNEQFF. DNA for the CDR3: TGTGCCAGCGGCCACACGGGACTAGGGGACAATGAGCAGTTCTTC.